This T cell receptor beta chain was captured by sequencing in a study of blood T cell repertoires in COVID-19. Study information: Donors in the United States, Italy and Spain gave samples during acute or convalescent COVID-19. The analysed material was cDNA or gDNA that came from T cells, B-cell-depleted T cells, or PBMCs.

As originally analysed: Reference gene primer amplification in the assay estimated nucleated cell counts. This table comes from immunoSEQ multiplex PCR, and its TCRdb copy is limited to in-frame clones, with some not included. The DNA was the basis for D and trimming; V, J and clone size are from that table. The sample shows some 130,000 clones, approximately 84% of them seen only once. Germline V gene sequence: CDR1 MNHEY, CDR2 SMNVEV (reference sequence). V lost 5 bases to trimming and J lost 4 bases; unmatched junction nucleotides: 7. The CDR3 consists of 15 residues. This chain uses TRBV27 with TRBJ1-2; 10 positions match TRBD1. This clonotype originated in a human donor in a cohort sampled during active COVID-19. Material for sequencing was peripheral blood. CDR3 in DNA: TGTGCCAGCAGTCCTCCGGGACAGGGGTTCTATGGCTACACCTTC. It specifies CASSPPGQGFYGYTF.